The 22 T cell receptor beta chains below all came from one sample that was sequenced in a study of shared T cell receptors in the human thymus. This table comes from immunoSEQ multiplex PCR, and its TCRdb copy is limited to in-frame clones, with some not included. The repertoire holds about 660,000 clones, with roughly 90% as singletons. These data were likewise used in another study, on human thymus T cells.

Input material: thymocytes. These receptors came from a boy under two years old with a congenital heart defect.

The rearrangement links TRBV18 to TRBJ2-1, with D possibly being TRBD1 (6 bases). V was shortened by 2 bases and J by 3 bases, with 17 bases between the two germline ends. Germline V gene lookup returns CDR1 KGHSH and CDR2 LQKENI. This CDR3 spans 17 amino acids. CDR3 amino acids: CASSPGGYGDNYNEQFF. Written as DNA, the CDR3 is TGTGCCAGCTCACCAGGAGGATATGGGGACAACTACAATGAGCAGTTCTTC.

On this clone: The junction and the germline gene differ at one end; a read error may be behind it. The chain recombines TRBV19 with TRBJ2-1, with D tentatively TRBD2 (6 bases). Looked up from germline, CDR1 is LNHDA and CDR2 is SQIVND (reference sequence). This CDR3 spans 16 amino acids. The CDR3, as DNA: TGTGCCAGTAGCCCCGGGACTGCCAAAGGGCCCAATCAGCAGTTCTTC. Translation: CASSPGTAKGPNQQFF.

This chain connects TRBV27 to TRBJ2-7; a weak D match, TRBD2 (5 bases). The CDR3 runs to 11 residues. The V gene lost 6 bases and the J gene lost 5 bases, with 8 bases spanning the gap. Germline V gives CDR1 MNHEY, CDR2 SMNVEV (reference sequence). The DNA for the CDR3 is TGTGCCAGCAGGGGAGTCCACGAGCAGTACTTC. It codes for CASRGVHEQYF.

The CDR3 region is CASSIPSRPAGVSNTGELFF. The DNA of the CDR3 is TGTGCCAGCAGCATCCCATCCCGACCAGCGGGAGTAAGTAACACCGGGGAGCTGTTTTTT. V is TRBV5-8 and J is TRBJ2-2, with 8 positions matching TRBD2. Germline V lookup: CDR1 SGHTS, CDR2 YDEGEE. J was trimmed by 2 bases and V by 4 bases; bases with no gene match: 19. CDR3 length: 20 residues.

The CDR3 region has the DNA TGTGCCACCAGCAGAGGCGAGGGACTTAGCAATCAGCCCCAGCATTTT. Translation: CATSRGEGLSNQPQHF. The rearrangement links TRBV15 to TRBJ1-5; tentative D call: TRBD1 (5 bases). This CDR3 spans 16 amino acids. V was shortened by 1 base and J by 0 bases, with 10 bases between the two germline ends. In germline, CDR1 is LNHNV, CDR2 YYDKDF (reference sequence).

This chain links TRBV15 with TRBJ2-1; 9 nucleotides line up with TRBD2. The CDR3 is 16 amino acids. Losses at the gene ends were 4 bases for V and 6 bases for J; bases not matched to a gene: 10. Per germline, CDR1 LNHNV and CDR2 YYDKDF (reference sequence). The CDR3 nucleotides are TGTGCCACCAGCAAGACCGGGACTAGCTTGGGCAATGAGCAGTTCTTC. This gives the protein CATSKTGTSLGNEQFF.

The chain links TRBV27 to TRBJ2-1; possibly TRBD2 for D (6 bases). This CDR3 has 13 residues. Deletions cut 7 bases from V and 8 bases from J, with 15 bases between. Germline lookup yields CDR1 MNHEY and CDR2 SMNVEV (reference sequence). CDR3 region: CASTMDGEDEQFF. CDR3 DNA sequence: TGTGCCAGCACGATGGACGGGGAGGATGAGCAGTTCTTC.

The rearrangement uses TRBV20-1 and TRBJ2-7; D not resolved. The CDR3 spans 11 residues. The germline V gene has CDR1 DFQATT and CDR2 SNEGSKA (reference sequence). V was shortened by 4 bases and J by 0 bases, with 4 bases between the two germline ends. The chain's CDR3 is CSATNSYEQYF. As DNA, the CDR3 is TGCAGTGCTACTAACTCCTACGAGCAGTACTTC.

The CDR3 is CASSEGETGNLNTEAFF. In DNA form, the CDR3 reads TGTGCCAGCAGTGAGGGGGAGACAGGGAACCTGAACACTGAAGCTTTCTTT. The chain couples TRBV25-1 to TRBJ1-1, with TRBD1 matching 7 bases. The CDR3 length is 17 residues. In germline, CDR1 is MGHDK, CDR2 SYGVNS. The trim removed 3 bases at V and 0 bases at J, leaving 10 bases unmatched.

V and J are TRBV29-1 and TRBJ1-1; D is perhaps TRBD1 (6 bases). CDR1 and CDR2 (germline): SQVTM, ANQGSEA. The CDR3 runs to 13 residues. Deletions cut 5 bases from V and 5 bases from J, with 15 bases between. Here the CDR3 DNA reads TGCAGCGTTAAACAGGGCTCGGGGACTGAAGCTTTCTTT. It specifies CSVKQGSGTEAFF.

J is TRBJ2-7 and V is TRBV7-2; 10 nucleotides align to TRBD1. There are 14 residues in the CDR3. With 4 bases clipped from V and 5 bases from J, the junction kept 5 bases outside the gene matches. In germline, CDR1 is SGHTA, CDR2 FQGNSA. The CDR3, as DNA: TGTGCCAGCAGCTCCGGACAGGGGGGGGACGAGCAGTACTTC. Its translation: CASSSGQGGDEQYF.

The rearrangement uses TRBV27 and TRBJ2-1; TRBD1 aligns across 11 bases. The J segment lost 8 bases and the V segment lost 6 bases, leaving 3 bases of the junction unmatched. The CDR3 is 13 residues long. Germline V gene data show CDR1 as MNHEY and CDR2 as SMNVEV (reference sequence). CDR3 in amino acids: CASSRTGGDEQFF. CDR3 coding DNA: TGTGCCAGCAGCCGGACAGGGGGCGATGAGCAGTTCTTC.

The genes are TRBV27 and TRBJ2-7; tentatively, D is TRBD2 (6 bases). Germline lookup yields CDR1 MNHEY and CDR2 SMNVEV (reference sequence). The ends were cut back, 5 bases at V and 0 bases at J, with 14 bases in the middle. The CDR3 has 15 residues. CDR3: CASSTVAGSSYEQYF. Written as DNA, the CDR3 is TGTGCCAGCAGTACCGTGGCGGGGAGCTCCTACGAGCAGTACTTC.

This sequence joins TRBV23-1 and TRBJ2-1, with 10 nucleotides matching TRBD2. TRBV23-1 is treated as an ORF (open reading frame) with a function not yet certain. The V segment lost 9 bases and the J segment 7 bases; nucleotides outside the gene matches: 12. CDR3 length: 15 amino acids. The CDR3 coding sequence is TGCGCCAGAGGGGCTAGCGGGGGTCCCCTAAATGAGCAGTTCTTC. Encoded protein: CARGASGGPLNEQFF.

The chain recombines TRBV27 with TRBJ1-5, with TRBD1 identical over 7 bases. The CDR3 sequence is 12 residues long. The J segment lost 6 bases and the V segment lost 8 bases, leaving 4 bases of the junction unmatched. The germline CDR1 and CDR2 sequences are MNHEY and SMNVEV (reference sequence). As DNA, the CDR3 is TGTGCCAGCGGGAGACAGGGTCAGCCCCAGCATTTT. As protein: CASGRQGQPQHF.

The CDR3: CASSEPQGGAYGYTF. The CDR3, as DNA: TGTGCCAGCAGTGAACCACAAGGGGGGGCCTATGGCTACACCTTC. The V gene is TRBV6-1, the J gene TRBJ1-2, with D possibly matching TRBD1 (6 bases). Germline-derived CDR1 and CDR2 are MNHNS and SASEGT. The CDR3 length is 15 residues. V was cut by 2 bases and J by 4 bases, with 14 bases left in between.

In DNA, the CDR3 is TGTGCCAGCAGTTTCCACTATAGCAATCAGCCCCAGCATTTT. This gives the protein CASSFHYSNQPQHF. The chain employs TRBV28 and TRBJ1-5, with unresolved D. The V end was cut by 3 bases, the J end by 0 bases, with 6 bases between. The CDR3 sequence is 14 residues long. Per the germline V gene, CDR1 is MDHEN and CDR2 is SYDVKM.

The chain combines TRBV13 with TRBJ2-7, with D possibly being TRBD1 (6 bases). The CDR3 totals 15 residues. V was pared by 4 bases and J by 0 bases, with 13 bases between. Germline values: CDR1 PRHDT, CDR2 FYEKMQ (reference sequence). The CDR3 is CASSSQGRLSYEQYF. The CDR3 DNA sequence: TGTGCCAGCAGCTCTCAGGGGCGGCTCTCCTACGAGCAGTACTTC.

The chain combines TRBV14 with TRBJ2-6, with TRBD2 as a possible D gene (6 bases). Deletions cut 4 bases from V and 0 bases from J, with 19 bases between. CDR1 is SGHDN and CDR2 is FVKESK in the germline V gene. CDR3 length: 19 amino acids. The CDR3 protein is CASSRGLLLTFSGANVLTF. CDR3 DNA sequence: TGTGCCAGCAGCCGGGGACTGCTTCTAACCTTCTCTGGGGCCAACGTCCTGACTTTC.

The chain couples TRBV11-2 to TRBJ2-7, with TRBD2 matching 7 bases. Trimming cost V 2 bases and J 4 bases; bases outside gene matches: 8. This CDR3 has 15 residues. Germline V gives CDR1 SGHAT, CDR2 FQNNGV. CDR3 residues: CASSLFRGEPYEQYF. Written as DNA, the CDR3 is TGTGCCAGCAGCTTATTTCGGGGGGAGCCATACGAGCAGTACTTC.

The chain couples TRBV28 to TRBJ2-7; 9 bases are a match to TRBD1. The ends lost 3 bases at V and 3 bases at J; junction bases unmatched: 6. This CDR3 is 15 amino acids long. Germline V gene lookup returns CDR1 MDHEN and CDR2 SYDVKM. This CDR3 reads CASSFRDRALYEQYF. In nucleotides, the CDR3 is TGTGCCAGCAGTTTCCGGGACAGGGCCCTCTACGAGCAGTACTTC.

The V call is TRBV9, the J call TRBJ2-1; TRBD2 matches at 8 bases. V dropped 0 bases and J dropped 6; count of bases not matched to a gene: 8. Germline CDR1 SGDLS, CDR2 YYNGEE. CDR3 length equals 16 residues. CDR3 DNA: TGTGCCAGCAGCGTAGTAGGCGGGAGGATAGGCAATGAGCAGTTCTTC. Protein sequence: CASSVVGGRIGNEQFF.